This section outlines one TCR beta chain sequence together with its context. Its antigen is unknown. The data originate from a study of cytomegalovirus exposure and HLA in healthy donors. Study-level results: Data from an earlier analysis indicated that most TCR beta V segments were productive either about 87% or about 30% of the time. Accurate HLA-A and HLA-B prediction from TCR beta sequences was reported for most subjects.

The PCR ran on 60 Vbeta and 13 Jbeta primers. Method: immunoSEQ multiplex PCR; TCRdb's copy keeps in-frame clones and lacks some. The table lists approximately 110,000 clones, approximately 72% of them singletons. This CDR3 is built from 15 residues. V lost 4 bases, J lost 3 bases, and 10 bases stayed unmatched. Germline lookup yields CDR1 SGHRS and CDR2 YFSETQ. The chain links TRBV5-1 to TRBJ2-7; TRBD1 agrees at 7 bases. This sequence was found in a woman aged 35 to 49 in good health and CMV-seropositive. Sequencing used PBMCs. The CDR3, as DNA: TGCGCCAGCAGCGAAGGGCCCCGACAGGGCTACGAGCAGTACTTC. It is translated as CASSEGPRQGYEQYF.